This is a list of T cell receptor beta chains from one sample in a study of T cell changes during pregnancy in multiple sclerosis. TCRdb keeps only in-frame clones here, not all; method: immunoSEQ multiplex PCR. Here the sample spans about 99,000 clones, about 90% being singletons. Sequencing used peripheral blood, obtained after pregnancy. Receptors originate from a female donor with multiple sclerosis, enrolled in a pregnancy study. Both conserved end residues are trimmed from each CDR3. Each record gives: V gene, J gene, CDR3 protein.

>TRBV7-8|TRBJ2-1
ASSPSGAFYSGQF
>TRBV18|TRBJ2-7
ASSELAGGYLDEQY
>TRBV4-2|TRBJ2-3
ASSQAGGTDTQY
>TRBV5-5|TRBJ2-3
ASSLSGRDTDTQY
>TRBV28|TRBJ2-5
ASARLAGAETQY
>TRBV27|TRBJ2-1
ASSLRDRLNEQF
>TRBV11-2|TRBJ2-3
ASSLAGQSFTDTQY
>TRBV27|TRBJ1-2
ASSYRRGSYGYT
>TRBV2|TRBJ2-1
ASNIYPGQGNGNEQF
>TRBV19|TRBJ1-1
ASSIIWTGAGEAF
>TRBV9|TRBJ2-3
ASSRSSGGALDTQY
>TRBV7-6|TRBJ2-1
ASSLDLGAGTYNEQF
>TRBV19|TRBJ2-7
ASSIGVASGRSSYEQY
>TRBV6-5|TRBJ1-2
ASRKDSSNYGYT
>TRBV2|TRBJ1-2
ASSHTTNYGYT
>TRBV11-2|TRBJ1-1
ASSFRGGTEAF
>TRBV7-8|TRBJ2-7
ASSLAGMLTSGRRYEQY
>TRBV30|TRBJ2-1
AWSPSGIEQF
>TRBV7-6|TRBJ2-3
ASSPTGQGSTDTQY
>TRBV18|TRBJ1-1
ASSPIQGSGTEAF
>TRBV5-4|TRBJ1-1
ASSWGGIVLNTEAF
>TRBV9|TRBJ2-7
ASSVEGGPHEQY
>TRBV2|TRBJ1-1
ASSVTVMNTEAF
>TRBV6-1|TRBJ1-3
ASSYGGTIY
>TRBV4-2|TRBJ1-5
ASSQAGQSNQPQH
>TRBV19|TRBJ1-5
ASRTGVSNQPQH
>TRBV5-4|TRBJ1-6
ASSDSTGGLGPLH
>TRBV29-1|TRBJ1-1
SSDRGTTEAF
>TRBV2|TRBJ1-1
ASSESGGVNTEAF
>TRBV15|TRBJ2-7
ATSRGGGNYEQY
>TRBV30|TRBJ2-1
AWSVGSGSHNEQF
>TRBV29-1|TRBJ2-2
SAGQGNTGELF
>TRBV29-1|TRBJ1-5
SVGAGSNQPQH
>TRBV28|TRBJ1-2
ASSFTGGYGYT
>TRBV9|TRBJ1-2
ASSVDSAYGYT
>TRBV7-2|TRBJ1-5
ASSLGSGGQPQH
>TRBV7-6|TRBJ1-2
ASSPHPGGAGNYGYT
>TRBV6-6|TRBJ2-5
ASSYRQHQETQY
>TRBV19|TRBJ2-5
ASSINKETQY
>TRBV29-1|TRBJ2-1
SAPTSGTYNEQF
>TRBV7-3|TRBJ2-5
ASSFGQIGETQY
>TRBV4-3|TRBJ2-4
ASSQDRAGAGIQY
>TRBV10-3|TRBJ2-2
AISERQADTGELF